This TCR beta chain was obtained from a study of identical twins. Germline trimming cut 5 bases from V and 2 bases from J; bases unmatched to any gene: 7. The V gene's germline CDR1 is MNHEY and CDR2 SMNVEV (reference sequence). The CDR3 extends over 17 amino acids. TCRdb redid the calling of the 5' RACE reads with MiXCR, one entry per CDR3 protein. The table has about 220,000 distinct CDR3 sequences, approximately 8.3% seen once. The sample was also reused in another study, on yellow fever vaccine responses in identical twins.

The sequence came from a woman aged 18 to 35 in good health. The V and J genes are TRBV27 and TRBJ2-3, with TRBD2 identical over 13 bases. The material sequenced was memory (CD45RO+) T cells sorted from blood. The CDR3 nucleotides read TGTGCCAGCAGTCCCCGACTAGCGGGAGGAACCACAGATACGCAGTATTTT. Its translation: CASSPRLAGGTTDTQYF.